This TCR beta chain was profiled in a study of PD-1 blockade in classical Hodgkin lymphoma. Across the whole study: Intravenous delivery of nivolumab at 3 mg/kg to patients occurred every 2 weeks.

A remark on this clone: The antigen remains undetermined.

Points from the study as a whole: Diversity similar to that of newly diagnosed patients was seen at baseline in complete responders. Some patients began nivolumab under 1 year after ASCT. These patients were excluded from later analyses.

Some clones are missing from TCRdb's copy, which holds only in-frame ones; the method was immunoSEQ multiplex PCR. The sample includes roughly 70,000 clones, over 70% of them seen just once. The trim removed 6 bases at V and 6 bases at J, leaving 5 bases unmatched. Germline V CDR1 and CDR2: MNHEY, SVGAGI. The CDR3 has 12 amino acids. All patients experienced relapse after autologous stem cell transplantation, and brentuximab vedotin exposure was variable. This sample comprised peripheral blood mononuclear cells (PBMCs), obtained before the second cycle of nivolumab. This receptor was taken from a human donor with classical Hodgkin lymphoma. This chain connects TRBV6-5 to TRBJ2-7, with 7 bases that match TRBD1. CDR3 sequence reads: CASSKPGGEQYF. Written as DNA, the CDR3 is TGTGCCAGCAGCAAACCAGGGGGCGAGCAGTACTTC.